Listed here are 19 T cell receptor beta chains from one sample, sequenced in a study of OX40 agonist ivuxolimab in advanced cancers. Assay used: immunoSEQ multiplex PCR; TCRdb lists only in-frame clones, some missing. The table shows 70,000 to 95,000 clones, with 92% occurring only once. The sample consisted of CD4+ or CD8+ T cells sorted from blood, taken in a trial of the OX40 agonist ivuxolimab. These receptors were obtained from an adult with an advanced solid tumor such as melanoma, head and neck, liver or kidney cancer.

The chain couples TRBV5-8 to TRBJ2-1, with D unclear. Looked up from germline, CDR1 is SGHTS and CDR2 is YDEGEE. V was pared by 7 bases and J by 2 bases, with 7 bases between. CDR3 length: 12 amino acids. In DNA form, the CDR3 reads TGTGCCAGCCGGGCGGCCTACAATGAGCAGTTCTTC. This sequence encodes CASRAAYNEQFF.

The rearrangement links TRBV9 to TRBJ2-5; TRBD2 is a possible D gene (7 bases). The germline V gene has CDR1 SGDLS and CDR2 YYNGEE. Trimming pared 3 bases from V and 1 base from J, leaving 10 bases between. The CDR3 is 14 amino acids. CDR3 amino acids: CASSEGGFQETQYF. In DNA, the CDR3 is TGTGCCAGCAGCGAGGGGGGGTTCCAAGAGACCCAGTACTTC.

The chain carries TRBV25-1 and TRBJ2-3, with D possibly TRBD1 on 6 matching bases. The V end lost 3 bases, the J end lost 5 bases, and 9 bases lay between the germline ends. The CDR3 is 13 amino acids. Looked up from germline, CDR1 is MGHDK and CDR2 is SYGVNS. The DNA of the CDR3 is TGTGCCAGCAGTGACAGGGGAAAAGATACGCAGTATTTT. It encodes CASSDRGKDTQYF.

This rearrangement joins TRBV5-4 to TRBJ2-7; D call uncertain. Germline V gene data show CDR1 as SGHNT and CDR2 as YYREEE (reference sequence). The ends were cut back, 1 base at V and 3 bases at J, with 14 bases in the middle. The CDR3 length is 15 residues. In DNA, the CDR3 is TGTGCCAGCAGCTTGTTATTCCAAACCGACTACGAGCAGTACTTC. It specifies CASSLLFQTDYEQYF.

The chain has TRBV7-3 and TRBJ2-3, with D tentatively TRBD1 or TRBD2 (5 bases each). The CDR3 length is 13 residues. Trimming cost V 5 bases and J 4 bases, with 10 bases left between them. In germline, CDR1 is SGHTA, CDR2 FQGTGA. For the CDR3, the DNA is TGTGCCAGCAGCCCCGGGACGGCAGATACGCAGTATTTT. Its protein product is CASSPGTADTQYF. Drawing the rest from reference TRBV7-3 and TRBJ2-3, the complete variable domain is GAGVSQTPSNKVTEKGKYVELRCDPISGHTALYWYRQSLGQGPEFLIYFQGTGAADDSGLPNDRFFAVRPEGSVSTLKIQRTERGDSAVYLCASSPGTADTQYFGPGTRLTVL.

This chain connects TRBV5-6 to TRBJ1-2; TRBD1 might be the D (6 bases). CDR1 is SGHDT and CDR2 is YYEEEE in the germline V gene. The CDR3 totals 16 residues. V was cut by 0 bases and J by 8 bases, with 20 bases left in between. The DNA of the CDR3 is TGTGCCAGCAGCTTGGGTATTGGGGGCCCGGGGGAAGGCTACACCTTC. As protein: CASSLGIGGPGEGYTF.

The chain employs TRBV5-4 and TRBJ2-2; D may match TRBD1 or TRBD2 (5 bases each). Trimming pared 1 base from V and 5 bases from J, leaving 18 bases between. The germline V gene has CDR1 SGHNT and CDR2 YYREEE (reference sequence). The CDR3 contains 17 residues. CDR3 sequence reads: CASSLPRDPGRTGELFF. The CDR3 DNA follows: TGTGCCAGCAGCTTGCCTCGGGACCCGGGGAGAACCGGGGAGCTGTTTTTT.

The rearrangement uses TRBV7-9 and TRBJ2-6; D is possibly TRBD1 or TRBD2 (6 bases each). Germline V gene lookup returns CDR1 SEHNR and CDR2 FQNEAQ (reference sequence). The CDR3 covers 15 residues. Trimming removed 3 bases at V and 2 bases at J, with 8 bases between. CDR3 nucleotides: TGTGCCAGCAGCTTTAGGGGGGCTGGGGCCAACGTCCTGACTTTC. It specifies CASSFRGAGANVLTF.

This sequence joins TRBV18 and TRBJ1-4; D remains ambiguous. Germline loops: CDR1 KGHSH, CDR2 LQKENI. Trimming cost V 4 bases and J 7 bases, with 16 bases left between them. The CDR3 totals 15 residues. The CDR3 reads CASSRMAGILEKLFF. Written as DNA, the CDR3 is TGTGCCAGCTCACGAATGGCCGGGATCCTTGAAAAACTGTTTTTT.

The DNA for the CDR3 is TGTGCCAGTTCCCGGCCCCCGGGACACACTTACACCTTC. It translates to CASSRPPGHTYTF. The rearrangement links TRBV5-8 to TRBJ1-2, with D possibly being TRBD1 (6 bases). The CDR3 loop spans 13 amino acids. Looked up from germline, CDR1 is SGHTS and CDR2 is YDEGEE. V gave up 8 bases and J gave up 11 bases, with 22 bases separating them.

The V call is TRBV5-8, the J call TRBJ2-3; TRBD1 aligns across 7 bases. This CDR3 is 16 amino acids long. The germline CDR1 and CDR2 sequences are SGHTS and YDEGEE. J was trimmed by 2 bases and V by 0 bases; bases with no gene match: 6. Written as DNA, the CDR3 is TGTGCCAGCAGCTTGGGGCAGGGGGTGTACACAGATACGCAGTATTTT. Protein product: CASSLGQGVYTDTQYF.

Written as DNA, the CDR3 is TGCGCCAGCAGCTTGGCTCGAGAGACCCAGTACTTC. Its protein is CASSLARETQYF. The genes are TRBV5-1 and TRBJ2-5; D unclear. Germline values: CDR1 SGHRS, CDR2 YFSETQ. V dropped 0 bases and J dropped 4 bases, with 4 bases sitting between them. The CDR3 extends over 12 amino acids.

The DNA of the CDR3 is TGTGCCAGCAGCTTAGGGGCCACACGGGTGTCGTCGGATTTTGGAAAACTGTTTTTT. Amino acids: CASSLGATRVSSDFGKLFF. This chain links TRBV11-2 with TRBJ1-4; no reliable D call. Germline CDR1 is SGHAT and CDR2 is FQNNGV. The CDR3 extends over 19 amino acids. The V end lost 1 base, the J end lost 10 bases, and 28 bases lay between the germline ends. The entire variable domain, with the rest obtained from reference TRBV11-2 and TRBJ1-4, is as follows: EAGVAQSPRYKIIEKRQSVAFWCNPISGHATLYWYQQILGQGPKLLIQFQNNGVVDDSQLPKDRFSAERLKGVDSTLKIQPAKLEDSAVYLCASSLGATRVSSDFGKLFFGSGTQLSVL.

This chain connects TRBV11-2 to TRBJ1-1, with D possibly being TRBD1 (6 bases). The CDR3 has 13 amino acids. V shed 1 base and J shed 5 bases, with 8 bases lying between them. Per germline, CDR1 SGHAT and CDR2 FQNNGV. This CDR3 reads CASSLVRGTEAFF. The DNA of the CDR3 is TGTGCCAGCAGCTTAGTCAGGGGTACTGAAGCTTTCTTT.

The chain is built from TRBV7-3 and TRBJ2-5; TRBD1 agrees at 8 bases. V lost 4 bases and J lost 7; bases outside the gene matches: 8. CDR3 length: 14 amino acids. Germline assignment: CDR1 SGHTA and CDR2 FQGTGA. The CDR3 loop is CASSSGTGVGTQYF. The DNA for the CDR3 is TGTGCCAGCAGCTCCGGGACAGGTGTTGGGACCCAGTACTTC.

This chain connects TRBV27 to TRBJ1-5, with 7 bases matching TRBD1. This CDR3 contains 14 residues. Losses at the gene ends were 6 bases for V and 0 bases for J; bases not matched to a gene: 2. CDR1 MNHEY and CDR2 SMNVEV come from the germline V gene (reference sequence). The CDR3 protein is CASSHRGSNQPQHF. CDR3 coding DNA: TGTGCCAGCAGCCACAGGGGTAGCAATCAGCCCCAGCATTTT.

This chain joins TRBV6-1 and TRBJ2-5; perhaps TRBD1 as D (5 bases). V was pared by 3 bases and J by 4 bases, with 6 bases between. Germline values: CDR1 MNHNS, CDR2 SASEGT. This CDR3 is built from 12 residues. CDR3 coding DNA: TGTGCCAGCAGTGACAGGGCAGAGACCCAGTACTTC. Protein product: CASSDRAETQYF.

CDR3 nucleotides: TGTGCCAGCATCTATGCAGGGAGCACTGAAGCTTTCTTT. The encoded protein is CASIYAGSTEAFF. This chain joins TRBV6-1 and TRBJ1-1; D is perhaps TRBD1 (5 bases). Germline CDR1 MNHNS, CDR2 SASEGT. The CDR3 is 13 amino acids. Trimming removed 7 bases at V and 4 bases at J, with 13 bases between.

This chain uses TRBV27 with TRBJ1-2; weak D call: TRBD1 (5 bases). Trimming pared 0 bases from V and 2 bases from J, leaving 10 bases between. The germline gives CDR1 MNHEY, CDR2 SMNVEV (reference sequence). The CDR3 has 15 amino acids. The CDR3 DNA reads as TGTGCCAGCAGTTTATCTAGACAGACCAACTATGGCTACACCTTC. Translating gives CASSLSRQTNYGYTF.